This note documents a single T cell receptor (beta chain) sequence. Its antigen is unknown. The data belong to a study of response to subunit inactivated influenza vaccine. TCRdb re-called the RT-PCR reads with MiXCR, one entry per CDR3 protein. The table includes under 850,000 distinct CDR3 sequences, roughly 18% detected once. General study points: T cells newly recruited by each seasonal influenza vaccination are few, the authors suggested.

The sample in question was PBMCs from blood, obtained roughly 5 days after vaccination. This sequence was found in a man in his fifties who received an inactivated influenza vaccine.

CDR3 bases: TGTGCCAGCATGATGGGGGACCCGGATGAAAAACTGTTTTTT. Translating it yields CASMMGDPDEKLFF. This chain connects TRBV28 to TRBJ1-4, with a possible D match to TRBD1 (5 bases). V shed 7 bases and J shed 6 bases, with 15 bases lying between them. Germline CDR1 and CDR2: MDHEN and SYDVKM. CDR3 length equals 14 residues. Based on the CDR3 plus reference TRBV28 and TRBJ1-4, the full variable domain is DVKVTQSSRYLVKRTGEKVFLECVQDMDHENMFWYRQDPGLGLRLIYFSYDVKMKEKGDIPEGYSVSREKKERFSLILESASTNQTSMYLCASMMGDPDEKLFFGSGTQLSVL.